This T cell receptor beta chain was found in a study of T-cell reconstitution after alpha-beta-depleted transplantation in children. The germline gives CDR1 SNHLY, CDR2 FYNNEI. This CDR3 contains 14 residues. Trimming at V came to 2 bases and at J to 7 bases, leaving 5 bases not matched to a gene. Preparing the TCRbeta library involved the use of unique molecular identifiers. MiXCR, run by TCRdb on the PCR reads, gives a single entry per CDR3 protein. This repertoire shows about 290,000 distinct CDR3 sequences, roughly a tenth found once; its top ten account for less than 9%. The table lists this clonotype with many counts.

V and J are TRBV2 and TRBJ1-5, with TRBD1 identical over 7 bases. The source of this sequence is a boy younger than two with acute myeloid leukemia, due to receive a stem cell transplant. The material sequenced was PBMCs, taken before TCRalphabeta/CD19-depleted stem cell transplant. In DNA form, the CDR3 reads TGTGCCAGCAGTGAAAGGGGGCAAGGACAGCCCCAGCATTTT. Translation: CASSERGQGQPQHF.